This TCR beta chain is drawn from a study of human T cells and chemical hapten exposure. Study findings and constraints: High-frequency TCRs, those above 1 in 1000, stayed the same after DPC sensitization. Controls had significantly fewer large CDR3 similarity clusters than were formed by expanded TCRs.

This clonotype has a count of ten or more. Its antigen is unknown. V shed 4 bases, J shed 4 bases, and the junction held 7 bases outside the gene matches. Germline assignment: CDR1 SGHAT and CDR2 FQDESV (reference sequence). The CDR3 covers 16 residues. Time point meaning: patch test 2, 6 weeks after DPC sensitization. As to treatment: therapeutic diphenylcyclopropenone sensitization with weekly scalp DPC. Blood, whole and unfractionated, served as the source for total RNA extraction. Original processing methods: Between about 23,224 and 750,000 TCRs appeared in each sample, and the median stood at about 100,000. Each CDR3 protein gets one entry after TCRdb re-called the RACE reads with MiXCR. TCRdb's processing, not the study's, gives the V and J calls here. There are tens of thousands of distinct CDR3 sequences in the sample; around 3.2% occur only once, and about 6.7% lies in the top ten.

The V gene is TRBV11-1, the J gene TRBJ2-3, with 11 bases identical to TRBD2. The sample here was whole blood, taken in connection with sensitization to the hapten diphenylcyclopropenone (DPC). The receptor was isolated from a man in his forties or fifties with alopecia areata. Some clones in this sample may be carry-over from other donors' samples. CDR3 sequence: CASSSETSGIADTQYF. CDR3 bases: TGTGCCAGCAGCTCTGAGACTAGCGGGATAGCAGATACGCAGTATTTT.